Below, 30 T cell receptor beta chains from the same sample are listed, as sequenced in a study of T cell responses to AZD1222 COVID-19 vaccine. Assay used: immunoSEQ multiplex PCR; TCRdb lists only in-frame clones, some missing. The repertoire has 65,000 to 75,000 clones, around 80% of them found once; the top ten carry roughly 20%. The sample in question was peripheral blood, obtained on day 0 of AZD1222 vaccination. The receptors shown here come from an adult in good health.

The chain links TRBV7-9 to TRBJ2-2, with D possibly matching TRBD2 (6 bases). Germline V gives CDR1 SEHNR, CDR2 FQNEAQ (reference sequence). Deletions cut 6 bases from V and 0 bases from J, with 14 bases between. This CDR3 contains 16 residues. CDR3 in amino acids: CASRRAGTANTGELFF. The CDR3 DNA is TGTGCCAGCAGGAGGGCCGGGACTGCGAACACCGGGGAGCTGTTTTTT.

The chain uses TRBV24-1 and TRBJ1-2; no clear D. V gave up 3 bases and J gave up 6 bases, with 16 bases separating them. This CDR3 region has 15 residues. The V gene's germline CDR1 is KGHDR and CDR2 SFDVKD. CDR3 amino acids: CATSDHHGREDGYTF. The CDR3 DNA follows: TGTGCCACCAGTGATCACCACGGAAGAGAGGATGGCTACACCTTC.

J is TRBJ2-1 and V is TRBV9, with a tentative D call TRBD2 (6 bases). Trimming took off 4 bases at V and 12 bases at J, with 14 bases between the two ends. The CDR3 totals 12 residues. CDR1 is SGDLS, CDR2 YYNGEE, per germline. The CDR3 is CASSYDGGRQFF. The CDR3 coding sequence is TGTGCCAGCAGCTATGATGGAGGGCGGCAGTTCTTC.

The V and J genes are TRBV28 and TRBJ1-1; unclear D gene. Germline V gives CDR1 MDHEN, CDR2 SYDVKM. There are 12 residues in the CDR3. V gave up 7 bases and J gave up 9 bases, with 15 bases separating them. Written as DNA, the CDR3 is TGTGCCAGCATAAAGGGTACCAATCAAGCTTTCTTT. It translates to CASIKGTNQAFF. Full variable domain (missing parts from reference TRBV28 and TRBJ1-1): DVKVTQSSRYLVKRTGEKVFLECVQDMDHENMFWYRQDPGLGLRLIYFSYDVKMKEKGDIPEGYSVSREKKERFSLILESASTNQTSMYLCASIKGTNQAFFGQGTRLTVV.

The V and J genes are TRBV28 and TRBJ1-2; TRBD1 might be the D (6 bases). Germline CDR1 and CDR2: MDHEN and SYDVKM. This CDR3 spans 16 amino acids. The V gene lost 5 bases and the J gene lost 7 bases, with 23 bases spanning the gap. The CDR3 here is CASSTLRDTQFGGYTF. Written as DNA, the CDR3 is TGTGCCAGCAGTACCCTCCGGGACACGCAATTTGGTGGCTACACCTTC.

This clone has just a few counts. This sample includes further DNA sequences coding for the same CDR3. The rearrangement links TRBV19 to TRBJ2-5; D remains unclear. The CDR3 has 14 residues. Germline V gives CDR1 LNHDA, CDR2 SQIVND (reference sequence). Trimming took off 3 bases at V and 0 bases at J, with 8 bases between the two ends. This CDR3 reads CASSIGPNQETQYF. CDR3 nucleotide sequence: TGTGCCAGTAGTATCGGTCCTAACCAAGAGACCCAGTACTTC.

This clone has only one observation. The chain is built from TRBV28 and TRBJ2-7; D unclear. The CDR3 contains 14 residues. V was trimmed by 0 bases and J by 0 bases, leaving 6 bases between them. Germline CDR1 MDHEN, CDR2 SYDVKM. For the CDR3, the DNA is TGTGCCAGCAGTTTATGGGCAGCCTCCTACGAGCAGTACTTC. The encoded protein is CASSLWAASYEQYF.

The rearrangement links TRBV4-3 to TRBJ2-1; no clear D. CDR3 length: 16 amino acids. CDR1 and CDR2 (germline): LGHNA, YSLEER. Trimming pared 0 bases from V and 0 bases from J, leaving 9 bases between. The CDR3 bases are TGCGCCAGCAGCCAAGATAGGGCACTCTCCTACAATGAGCAGTTCTTC. Protein product: CASSQDRALSYNEQFF.

This chain uses TRBV9 with TRBJ2-2; D perhaps matches TRBD1 (6 bases). Germline CDR1 SGDLS, CDR2 YYNGEE. CDR3 size: 18 residues. Trimming left V 4 bases short and J 4 bases short, with 23 bases between. The CDR3 nucleotides read TGTGCCAGCAGCACAACAAAGTGGGCAGGGGAGAGCACCGGGGAGCTGTTTTTT. This gives the protein CASSTTKWAGESTGELFF.

This clone has just a few counts. CDR3: CAWSVPRVRIHEQFF. CDR3 sequence (DNA): TGTGCCTGGAGTGTACCCAGGGTCCGAATCCATGAGCAGTTCTTC. The chain carries TRBV30 and TRBJ2-1; a possible D gene is TRBD1 (5 bases). CDR3 length: 15 residues. The ends were cut back, 0 bases at V and 8 bases at J, with 17 bases in the middle. The V gene's germline CDR1 is GTSNPN and CDR2 SVGIG (reference sequence).

This chain joins TRBV4-1 and TRBJ1-2; 11 bases are a match to TRBD1. The V gene end was trimmed by 4 bases and the J gene end by 5 bases; junction bases not matched to a gene: 6. The germline CDR1 and CDR2 sequences are MGHRA and YSYEKL. The CDR3 sequence is 15 residues long. CDR3 in amino acids: CASSLGDRGKYGYTF. CDR3 bases: TGCGCCAGCAGCCTCGGGGACAGGGGGAAATATGGCTACACCTTC.

The genes are TRBV27 and TRBJ1-5, with D tentatively TRBD1 (6 bases). Germline CDR1 MNHEY, CDR2 SMNVEV (reference sequence). This CDR3 contains 16 residues. V was shortened by 6 bases and J by 1 base, with 16 bases between the two germline ends. In nucleotides, the CDR3 is TGTGCCAGCAGAGGAGACGGGGGCGGAAGCAATCAGCCCCAGCATTTT. Translation: CASRGDGGGSNQPQHF.

This clone was detected only a few times. V is TRBV18 and J is TRBJ1-3; maybe TRBD1 (5 bases). CDR1 KGHSH and CDR2 LQKENI come from the germline V gene. Trimming cost V 3 bases and J 4 bases, with 10 bases left between them. The CDR3 length is 14 residues. CDR3 bases: TGTGCCAGCTCACCGACAGAAAGGGGAAACACCATATATTTT. Its translation is CASSPTERGNTIYF. Combining the CDR3 with reference TRBV18 and TRBJ1-3 gives the whole variable domain NAGVMQNPRHLVRRRGQEARLRCSPMKGHSHVYWYRQLPEEGLKFMVYLQKENIIDESGMPKERFSAEFPKEGPSILRIQQVVRGDSAAYFCASSPTERGNTIYFGEGSWLTVV.

This chain uses TRBV19 with TRBJ2-3; D gene unclear. The CDR3 consists of 14 residues. Germline V gene sequence: CDR1 LNHDA, CDR2 SQIVND (reference sequence). The V end lost 3 bases, the J end lost 1 base, and 8 bases lay between the germline ends. Here the CDR3 DNA reads TGTGCCAGTAGTATCGGCCAGGGCACAGATACGCAGTATTTT. It codes for CASSIGQGTDTQYF.

The gene calls are TRBV27 and TRBJ2-7; 9 bases agree with TRBD2. Trimming cost V 2 bases and J 3 bases; bases outside gene matches: 5. The germline CDR1 and CDR2 sequences are MNHEY and SMNVEV (reference sequence). The CDR3 is 15 residues long. The CDR3 region is CASSLRAGGLYEQYF. The CDR3 coding sequence is TGTGCCAGCAGTTTACGTGCGGGGGGGCTCTACGAGCAGTACTTC.

In DNA, the CDR3 is TGTGCCAGCAGCTTAAGTAGCCTAGCGAAAAATGAGCAGTTCTTC. It codes for CASSLSSLAKNEQFF. The rearrangement joins TRBV11-3 to TRBJ2-1, with D possibly being TRBD2 (6 bases). V was clipped by 2 bases and J by 7 bases, with 15 bases between them. The CDR3 spans 15 residues. Germline CDR1 and CDR2: SGHNT and YENEEA.

This clone appeared once. This chain uses TRBV11-2 with TRBJ2-2; D assignment may be TRBD1 or TRBD2 (6 bases each). There are 17 residues in the CDR3. Trimming pared 1 base from V and 6 bases from J, leaving 18 bases between. From germline, CDR1 is SGHAT and CDR2 FQNNGV. The chain's CDR3 is CASSLGSRGAYSGELFF. The DNA of the CDR3 is TGTGCCAGCAGCTTAGGGAGTAGGGGGGCCTACTCCGGGGAGCTGTTTTTT.

V usage is TRBV7-3 and J usage is TRBJ1-1; D unclear. The germline V gene encodes CDR1 SGHTA and CDR2 FQGTGA. The CDR3 spans 13 residues. V lost 3 bases, J lost 2 bases, and 7 bases lay in between. The chain's CDR3 is CASSFSSNTEAFF. The CDR3 nucleotides are TGTGCCAGCAGCTTTAGTTCAAACACTGAAGCTTTCTTT.

This sequence joins TRBV7-2 and TRBJ1-2, with TRBD1 matching 9 bases. The junction had 4 bases not matched to a gene; V was cut back by 5 bases and J by 6 bases. The length of the CDR3 is 13 residues. CDR1 SGHTA and CDR2 FQGNSA come from the germline V gene. CDR3 in DNA: TGTGCCAGCAGCACCCACAGGGGGCATGGCTACACCTTC. This gives the protein CASSTHRGHGYTF.

V gene TRBV27 combines with J gene TRBJ1-2; 7 bases agree with TRBD1. V gave up 3 bases and J gave up 5 bases; unmatched junction bases: 21. Germline values: CDR1 MNHEY, CDR2 SMNVEV (reference sequence). CDR3 length: 19 amino acids. The CDR3 DNA sequence: TGTGCCAGCAGTTTTTCACACCCCCCCGACAGGGTTTTTTGGTATGGCTACACCTTC. Translation: CASSFSHPPDRVFWYGYTF.

With respect to this clone: One end of the junction varies from germline; a read error may be responsible. The chain recombines TRBV7-7 with TRBJ2-2; D is ambiguous. The CDR3 runs 16 residues. Looked up from germline, CDR1 is SSHAT and CDR2 is FNYEAQ (reference sequence). CDR3 amino acids: CASRDVRTGGTGELFF. In DNA form, the CDR3 reads TGTGCTAGCAGAGACGTTCGAACGGGCGGCACCGGGGAGCTGTTTTTT.

The chain uses TRBV5-1 and TRBJ2-3, with 10 nucleotides matching TRBD2. This CDR3 is 16 amino acids long. Germline V CDR1 and CDR2: SGHRS, YFSETQ. Trimming removed 0 bases from V and 5 bases from J; junction bases left unmatched: 6. CDR3: CASSLEALAGGDTQYF. The CDR3 DNA is TGCGCCAGCAGCTTGGAGGCGTTAGCGGGAGGAGATACGCAGTATTTT.

This clone is a singleton in its sample. The CDR3 spells CASSPPPGGSSPLHF. CDR3 DNA: TGTGCCAGCTCACCACCTCCAGGGGGTAGTTCACCCCTCCACTTT. This chain uses TRBV18 with TRBJ1-6; 7 positions match TRBD1. The germline V gene has CDR1 KGHSH and CDR2 LQKENI. CDR3 length: 15 residues. With 0 bases clipped from V and 9 bases from J, the junction kept 5 bases outside the gene matches.

Concerning this clone: At one boundary the junction diverges from the germline segment, which might be a read error. The gene calls are TRBV24-1 and TRBJ2-7, with 7 bases identical to TRBD1. The CDR3 runs to 14 residues. Looked up from germline, CDR1 is KGHDR and CDR2 is SFDVKD. The CDR3 region has the DNA TGTGCCACCAGTGAGGGACAGACCTCCAACGAGCAGTACTTC. Translating gives CATSEGQTSNEQYF.

The rearrangement links TRBV7-3 to TRBJ2-3; D remains ambiguous. The CDR3 totals 15 residues. Germline V gene sequence: CDR1 SGHTA, CDR2 FQGTGA. Trimming removed 7 bases from V and 0 bases from J, with 14 bases in between. In DNA, the CDR3 is TGTGCCAGCACCAAAGGGTCGACTAGCACAGATACGCAGTATTTT. It yields the protein CASTKGSTSTDTQYF.

The chain combines TRBV5-8 with TRBJ2-7, with D perhaps being TRBD1 or TRBD2 (7 bases each). Germline V gene data show CDR1 as SGHTS and CDR2 as YDEGEE. The germline V and J ends were trimmed by 0 bases and 8 bases, with 15 bases remaining between them. The CDR3 has 14 residues. CDR3 in amino acids: CASSLGARGGKQYF. CDR3 coding DNA: TGTGCCAGCAGCTTGGGGGCCAGGGGGGGTAAGCAGTACTTC.

The rearrangement uses TRBV28 and TRBJ1-5; a possible D gene is TRBD1 (6 bases). Germline V gene lookup returns CDR1 MDHEN and CDR2 SYDVKM. The CDR3 spans 12 residues. The ends were cut back, 5 bases at V and 10 bases at J, with 12 bases in the middle. The CDR3 loop reads CASSSRGRPQHF. CDR3 nucleotides: TGTGCCAGCAGTAGCAGGGGCCGCCCCCAGCATTTT.

The chain couples TRBV10-3 to TRBJ1-1; TRBD1 matches at 8 bases. CDR1 ENHRY and CDR2 SYGVKD come from the germline V gene. The CDR3 loop spans 13 amino acids. After removal of 8 bases from V and 0 bases from J, the junction contained 2 bases not matched to a gene. The chain's CDR3 is CAIRQGLNTEAFF. Here the CDR3 DNA reads TGTGCCATCCGACAGGGGCTGAACACTGAAGCTTTCTTT.

This chain joins TRBV10-3 and TRBJ1-5, with 11 bases aligning to TRBD1. CDR3 size: 15 residues. The germline V gene has CDR1 ENHRY and CDR2 SYGVKD. V gave up 0 bases and J gave up 9 bases; unmatched junction bases: 4. The CDR3 region has the DNA TGTGCCATCAGTGAGTCCGGGACAGGGGGGTTGCCCCAGCATTTT. Amino acid sequence: CAISESGTGGLPQHF.

The chain uses TRBV7-6 and TRBJ2-1; D gene uncertain. The CDR3 consists of 16 residues. Deletions cut 4 bases from V and 6 bases from J, with 19 bases between. Per the germline V gene, CDR1 is SGHVS and CDR2 is FNYEAQ. CDR3 region: CASSSARTDPRNEQFF. Written as DNA, the CDR3 is TGTGCCAGCAGCTCGGCCCGGACGGACCCCCGCAATGAGCAGTTCTTC. Supplemented by reference TRBV7-6 and TRBJ2-1, the full variable domain reads GAGVSQSPRYKVTKRGQDVALRCDPISGHVSLYWYRQALGQGPEFLTYFNYEAQQDKSGLPNDRFSAERPEGSISTLTIQRTEQRDSAMYRCASSSARTDPRNEQFFGPGTRLTVL.